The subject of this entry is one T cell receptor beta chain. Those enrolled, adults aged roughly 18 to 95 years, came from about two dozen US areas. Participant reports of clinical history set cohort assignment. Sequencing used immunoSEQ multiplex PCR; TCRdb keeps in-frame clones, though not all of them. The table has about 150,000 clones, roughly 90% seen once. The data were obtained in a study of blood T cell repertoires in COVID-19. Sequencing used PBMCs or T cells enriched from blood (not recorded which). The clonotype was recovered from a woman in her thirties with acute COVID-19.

The CDR3 DNA reads TGTGCCAGCTCACCCGAGACAGTAGAGCAGTACTTC. Amino acid sequence: CASSPETVEQYF. The chain uses TRBV18 and TRBJ2-7; D perhaps matches TRBD1 (5 bases). Germline assignment: CDR1 KGHSH and CDR2 LQKENI. The CDR3 has 12 residues. Trimming stripped 3 bases from V and 7 bases from J, with 10 bases between.